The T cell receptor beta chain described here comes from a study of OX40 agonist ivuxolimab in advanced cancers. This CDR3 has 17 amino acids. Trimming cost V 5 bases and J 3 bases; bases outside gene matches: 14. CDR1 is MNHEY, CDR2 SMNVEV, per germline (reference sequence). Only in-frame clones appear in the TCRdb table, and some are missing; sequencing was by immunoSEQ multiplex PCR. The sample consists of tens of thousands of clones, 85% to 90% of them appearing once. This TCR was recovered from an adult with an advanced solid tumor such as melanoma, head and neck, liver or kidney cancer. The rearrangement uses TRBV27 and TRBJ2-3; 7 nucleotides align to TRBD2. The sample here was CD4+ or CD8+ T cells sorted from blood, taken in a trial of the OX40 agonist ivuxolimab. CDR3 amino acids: CASSDTNGGGITDTQYF. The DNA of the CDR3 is TGTGCCAGCAGTGACACCAACGGCGGGGGAATTACAGATACGCAGTATTTT.